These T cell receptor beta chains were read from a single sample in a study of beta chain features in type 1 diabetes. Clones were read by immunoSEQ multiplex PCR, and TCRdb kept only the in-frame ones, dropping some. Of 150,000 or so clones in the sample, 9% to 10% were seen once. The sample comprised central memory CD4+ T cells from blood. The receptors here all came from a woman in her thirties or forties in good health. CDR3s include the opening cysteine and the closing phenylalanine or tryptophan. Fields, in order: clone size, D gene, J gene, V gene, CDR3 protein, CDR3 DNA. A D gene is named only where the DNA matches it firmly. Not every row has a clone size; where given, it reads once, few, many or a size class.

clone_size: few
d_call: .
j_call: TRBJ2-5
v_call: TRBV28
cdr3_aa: CASSFGSSVSETQYF
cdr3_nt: TGTGCCAGCAGTTTTGGCTCCTCCGTCTCAGAGACCCAGTACTTC

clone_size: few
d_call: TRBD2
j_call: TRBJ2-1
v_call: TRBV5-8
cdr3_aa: CASSRWTSGDNEQFF
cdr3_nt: TGTGCCAGCAGTCGCTGGACTAGCGGGGACAATGAGCAGTTCTTC

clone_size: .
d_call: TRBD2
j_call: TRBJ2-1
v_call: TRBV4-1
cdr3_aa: CASSQNKPGTSGGGEQFF
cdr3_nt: TGCGCCAGCAGCCAAAATAAGCCCGGGACTAGCGGGGGGGGTGAGCAGTTCTTC

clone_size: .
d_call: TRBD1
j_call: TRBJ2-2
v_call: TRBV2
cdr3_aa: CASRLGQWDSGELFF
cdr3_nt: TGTGCCAGCAGACTGGGGCAGTGGGACAGCGGGGAGCTGTTTTTT

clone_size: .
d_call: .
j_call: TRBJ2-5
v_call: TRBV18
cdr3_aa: CASSPRNSKGETQYF
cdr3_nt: TGTGCCAGCTCACCACGAAACAGTAAGGGGGAGACCCAGTACTTC

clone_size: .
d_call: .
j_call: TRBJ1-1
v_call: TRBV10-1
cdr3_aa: CASSSQGTEAFF
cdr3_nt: TGCGCCAGCAGTTCCCAGGGGACTGAAGCTTTCTTT

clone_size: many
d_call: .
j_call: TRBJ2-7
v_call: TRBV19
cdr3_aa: CASSGGHNYEQYF
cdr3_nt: TGTGCCAGTAGTGGAGGTCACAACTACGAGCAGTACTTC

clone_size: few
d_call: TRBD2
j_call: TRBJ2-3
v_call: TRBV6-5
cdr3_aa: CASSIAGDTQYF
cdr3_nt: TGTGCCAGCAGCATAGCGGGAGATACGCAGTATTTT

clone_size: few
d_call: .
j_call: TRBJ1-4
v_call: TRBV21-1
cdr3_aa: CASSNDRTGRARTNEKLFF
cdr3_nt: TGTGCCAGCAGCAACGATCGGACAGGGAGAGCCAGAACTAATGAAAAACTGTTTTTT

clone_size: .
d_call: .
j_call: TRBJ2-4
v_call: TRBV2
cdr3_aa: CASSETGLAKNIQYF
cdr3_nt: TGTGCCAGCAGTGAAACGGGTCTAGCCAAAAACATTCAGTACTTC

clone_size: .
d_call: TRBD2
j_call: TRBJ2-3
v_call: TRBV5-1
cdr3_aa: CASSGRTSGANTQYF
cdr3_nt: TGCGCCAGCAGCGGAAGGACTAGCGGGGCTAATACGCAGTATTTT

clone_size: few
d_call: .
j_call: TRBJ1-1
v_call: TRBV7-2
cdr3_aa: CASSLGWGREMNTEAFF
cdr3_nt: TGTGCCAGCAGCTTGGGTTGGGGGAGGGAGATGAACACTGAAGCTTTCTTT

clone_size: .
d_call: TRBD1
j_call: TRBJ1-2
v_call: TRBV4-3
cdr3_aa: CASSYRTGDGYTF
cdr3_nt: TGCGCCAGCAGCTACAGGACAGGGGACGGCTACACCTTC

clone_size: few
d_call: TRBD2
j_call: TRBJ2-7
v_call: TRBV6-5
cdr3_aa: CASRRGAEQYF
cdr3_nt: TGTGCCAGCAGGCGGGGGGCCGAGCAGTACTTC

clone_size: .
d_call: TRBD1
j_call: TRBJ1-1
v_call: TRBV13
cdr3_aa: CASSLGDRVSEAFF
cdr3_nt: TGTGCCAGCAGCTTAGGCGACAGGGTGAGTGAAGCTTTCTTT

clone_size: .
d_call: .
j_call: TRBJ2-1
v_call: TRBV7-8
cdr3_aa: CASSLAWDFYNEQFF
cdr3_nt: TGTGCCAGCAGCTTAGCGTGGGACTTCTACAATGAGCAGTTCTTC

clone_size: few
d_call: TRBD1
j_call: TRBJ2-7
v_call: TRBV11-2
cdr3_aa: CASSLDQGATYEQYF
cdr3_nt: TGTGCCAGCAGCTTAGATCAGGGGGCGACCTACGAGCAGTACTTC

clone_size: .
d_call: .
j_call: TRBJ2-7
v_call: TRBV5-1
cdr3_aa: CASSLMAGSSYEQYF
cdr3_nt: TGCGCCAGCAGCTTGATGGCGGGGAGCTCCTACGAGCAGTACTTC

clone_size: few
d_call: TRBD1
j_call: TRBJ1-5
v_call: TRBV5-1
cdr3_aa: CASSLAGGSNQPQHF
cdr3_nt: TGCGCCAGCAGCCTGGCAGGGGGCAGCAATCAGCCCCAGCATTTT

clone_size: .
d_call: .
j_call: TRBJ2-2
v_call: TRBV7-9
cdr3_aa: CASSLAARELFF
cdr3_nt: TGTGCCAGCAGCTTGGCTGCCCGGGAGCTGTTTTTT

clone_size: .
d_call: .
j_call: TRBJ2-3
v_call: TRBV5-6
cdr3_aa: CASRAHGTDTQYF
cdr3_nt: TGTGCCAGCAGGGCCCATGGCACAGATACGCAGTATTTT

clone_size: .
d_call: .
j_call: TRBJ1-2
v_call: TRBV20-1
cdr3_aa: CSAYQGSYTF
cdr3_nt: TGCAGTGCTTACCAGGGGAGCTACACCTTC

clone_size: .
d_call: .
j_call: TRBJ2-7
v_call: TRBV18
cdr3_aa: CASSPHRDGEQYF
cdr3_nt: TGTGCCAGCTCACCCCACAGGGATGGAGAGCAGTACTTC

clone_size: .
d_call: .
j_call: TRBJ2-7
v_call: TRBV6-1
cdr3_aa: CASSILGGGAYEQYF
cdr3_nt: TGTGCCAGCAGTATTCTCGGCGGAGGAGCCTACGAGCAGTACTTC

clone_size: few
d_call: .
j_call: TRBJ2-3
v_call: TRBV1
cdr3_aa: CTSSQAPGGAQPTCTDTQYF
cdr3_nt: TGCACCAGCAGCCAAGCCCCGGGGGGGGCCCAACCGACGTGCACAGATACGCAGTATTTT

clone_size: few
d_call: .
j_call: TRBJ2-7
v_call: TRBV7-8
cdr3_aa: CASSLYRDAEQYF
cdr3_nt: TGTGCCAGCAGCTTATACAGGGACGCCGAGCAGTACTTC

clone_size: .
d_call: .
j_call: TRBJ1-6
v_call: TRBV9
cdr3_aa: CASSEGDSPLHF
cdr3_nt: TGTGCCAGCAGCGAGGGGGATTCACCCCTCCACTTT

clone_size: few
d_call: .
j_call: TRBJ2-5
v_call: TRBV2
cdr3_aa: CASSEASSLTETQYF
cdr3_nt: TGTGCCAGCAGTGAAGCTAGTAGCCTCACAGAGACCCAGTACTTC

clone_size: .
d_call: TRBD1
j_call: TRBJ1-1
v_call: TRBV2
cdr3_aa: CASSLAGGTEAFF
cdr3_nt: TGTGCCAGCAGTCTAGCAGGGGGCACTGAAGCTTTCTTT

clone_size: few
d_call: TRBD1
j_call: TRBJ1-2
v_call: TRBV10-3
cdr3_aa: CAISEQGGYGYTF
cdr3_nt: TGTGCCATCAGCGAACAGGGGGGATATGGCTACACCTTC

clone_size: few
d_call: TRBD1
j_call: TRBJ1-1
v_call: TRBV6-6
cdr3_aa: CASKPPGQLNTEAFF
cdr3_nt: TGTGCCAGCAAACCTCCGGGACAGTTGAACACTGAAGCTTTCTTT

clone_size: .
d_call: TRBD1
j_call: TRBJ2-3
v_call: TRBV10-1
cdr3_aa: CASSLQGGDTQYF
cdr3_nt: TGCGCCAGCAGCTTACAGGGGGGAGATACGCAGTATTTT

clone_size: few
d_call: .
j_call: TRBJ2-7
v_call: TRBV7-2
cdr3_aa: CASSPRSRGEQYF
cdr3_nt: TGTGCCAGCAGCCCCCGCTCACGGGGCGAGCAGTACTTC

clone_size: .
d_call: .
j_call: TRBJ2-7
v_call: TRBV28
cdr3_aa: CASSPHGSTYEQYF
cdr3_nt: TGTGCCAGCAGTCCGCATGGGAGTACCTACGAGCAGTACTTC

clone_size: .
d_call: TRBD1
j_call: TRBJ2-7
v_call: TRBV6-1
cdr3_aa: CVSGQGTYEQYF
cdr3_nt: TGTGTATCCGGACAGGGTACCTACGAGCAGTACTTC

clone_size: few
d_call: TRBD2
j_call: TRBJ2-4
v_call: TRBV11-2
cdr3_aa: CASSLEGRLAGDFQYF
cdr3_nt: TGTGCCAGCAGCTTAGAGGGGCGACTAGCGGGTGATTTTCAGTACTTC

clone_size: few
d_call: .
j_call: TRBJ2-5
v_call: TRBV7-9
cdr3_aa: CASSLRNQGKGETQYF
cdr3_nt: TGTGCCAGCAGCTTAAGGAACCAGGGGAAGGGAGAGACCCAGTACTTC

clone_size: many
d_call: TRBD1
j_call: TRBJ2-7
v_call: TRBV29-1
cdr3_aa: CSYRQGNYEQYF
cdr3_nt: TGCAGCTATAGACAGGGGAACTACGAGCAGTACTTC

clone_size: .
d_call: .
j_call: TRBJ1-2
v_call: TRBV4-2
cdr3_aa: CASSQGQGRADYGYTF
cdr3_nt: TGTGCCAGCAGCCAAGGGCAGGGTCGGGCTGACTATGGCTACACCTTC

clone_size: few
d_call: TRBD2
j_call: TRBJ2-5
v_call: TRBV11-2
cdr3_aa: CASSLVSGGGQETQYF
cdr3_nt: TGTGCCAGCAGCTTAGTCAGCGGGGGGGGCCAAGAGACCCAGTACTTC

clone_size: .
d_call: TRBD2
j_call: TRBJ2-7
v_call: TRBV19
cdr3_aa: CASSIAGGGHEQYF
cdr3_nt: TGTGCCAGTAGTATAGCCGGGGGGGGGCACGAGCAGTACTTC

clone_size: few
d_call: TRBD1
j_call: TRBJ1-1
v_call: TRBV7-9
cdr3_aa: CASSLGQQNTEAFF
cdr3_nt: TGTGCCAGCAGCTTGGGACAGCAAAACACTGAAGCTTTCTTT

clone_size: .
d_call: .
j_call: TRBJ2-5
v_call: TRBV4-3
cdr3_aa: CASSLMRAPQETQYF
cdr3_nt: TGCGCCAGCAGTTTAATGAGGGCACCGCAAGAGACCCAGTACTTC

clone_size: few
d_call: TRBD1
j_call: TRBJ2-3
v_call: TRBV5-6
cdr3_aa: CASSFFDRGPPDTQYF
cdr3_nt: TGTGCCAGCAGCTTTTTCGACAGGGGGCCACCAGATACGCAGTATTTT

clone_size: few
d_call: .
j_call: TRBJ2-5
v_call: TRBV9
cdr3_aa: CASSVQTTTKETQYF
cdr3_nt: TGTGCCAGCAGCGTCCAGACTACTACGAAAGAGACCCAGTACTTC

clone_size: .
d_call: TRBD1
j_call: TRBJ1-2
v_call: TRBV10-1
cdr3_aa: CASSWDRDYGYTF
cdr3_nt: TGCGCCAGCAGTTGGGACAGGGACTATGGCTACACCTTC

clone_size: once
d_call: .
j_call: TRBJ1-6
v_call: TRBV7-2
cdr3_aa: CASSLGWAANSPLHF
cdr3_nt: TGTGCCAGCAGCTTAGGATGGGCCGCTAATTCACCCCTCCACTTT

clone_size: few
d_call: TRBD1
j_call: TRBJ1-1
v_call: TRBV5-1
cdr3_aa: CASSLLQGASTEAFF
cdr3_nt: TGCGCCAGCAGCTTATTACAGGGGGCGAGCACTGAAGCTTTCTTT

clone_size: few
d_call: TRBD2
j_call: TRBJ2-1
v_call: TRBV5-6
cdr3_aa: CASSLERGLAHNEQFF
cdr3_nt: TGTGCCAGCAGCTTGGAACGGGGACTAGCTCACAATGAGCAGTTCTTC

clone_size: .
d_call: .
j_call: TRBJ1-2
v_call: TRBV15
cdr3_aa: CATSVSGWHGYTF
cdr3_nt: TGTGCCACCAGCGTCTCCGGGTGGCATGGCTACACCTTC

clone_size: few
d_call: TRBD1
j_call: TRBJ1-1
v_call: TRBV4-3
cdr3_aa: CASSRQDRSAGGAFF
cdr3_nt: TGCGCCAGCAGCAGACAGGACAGGTCGGCGGGGGGAGCTTTCTTT

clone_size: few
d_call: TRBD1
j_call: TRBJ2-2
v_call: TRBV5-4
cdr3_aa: CASRKTGATGELFF
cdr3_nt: TGTGCCAGCAGGAAAACAGGGGCCACCGGGGAGCTGTTTTTT

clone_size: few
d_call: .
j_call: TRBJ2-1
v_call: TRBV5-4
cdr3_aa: CASSLEHEQFF
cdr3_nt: TGTGCCAGCAGCTTGGAACACGAGCAGTTCTTC

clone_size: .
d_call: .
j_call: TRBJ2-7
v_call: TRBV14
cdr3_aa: CASSQGRGEEREQYF
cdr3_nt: TGTGCCAGCAGCCAAGGCCGAGGCGAGGAGCGCGAGCAGTACTTC

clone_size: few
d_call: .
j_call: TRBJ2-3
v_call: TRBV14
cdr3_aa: CASSQYSDKYF
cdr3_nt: TGTGCCAGCAGCCAGTATAGCGACAAGTATTTT

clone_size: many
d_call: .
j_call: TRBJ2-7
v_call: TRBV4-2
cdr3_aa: CASSQFLQDKLYEQYF
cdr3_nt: TGTGCCAGCAGCCAGTTCCTCCAGGACAAGCTCTACGAGCAGTACTTC

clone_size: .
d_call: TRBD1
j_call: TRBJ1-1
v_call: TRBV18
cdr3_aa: CASSPTGQAEKAFF
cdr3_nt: TGTGCCAGCTCACCAACGGGACAGGCGGAGAAAGCTTTCTTT